A single sample is the source of the 17 T cell receptor beta chains below, sequenced in a study of blood T cell repertoires in COVID-19. TCRdb's table, derived via immunoSEQ multiplex PCR, lists solely in-frame clones and lacks some. The sample holds about 82,000 clones; 60% to 80% are singletons and the top ten take around 34%. The sequenced sample consisted of peripheral blood. The source is a man aged 55 to 70 with COVID-19, enrolled during active disease.

CDR3 residues: CASRMTGVVYGYTF. CDR3 nucleotide sequence: TGTGCCAGCAGAATGACAGGGGTGGTCTATGGCTACACCTTC. V usage is TRBV6-5 and J usage is TRBJ1-2, with TRBD1 identical over 8 bases. The V and J ends lost 6 bases and 4 bases, in that order; junction bases with no gene match: 7. The CDR3 sequence is 14 residues long. Germline V gene lookup returns CDR1 MNHEY and CDR2 SVGAGI.

V and J are TRBV9 and TRBJ1-1; no firm D call. V was clipped by 0 bases and J by 4 bases, with 7 bases between them. Germline V gives CDR1 SGDLS, CDR2 YYNGEE. The length of the CDR3 is 13 residues. CDR3 protein: CASSVVSSTEAFF. Here the CDR3 DNA reads TGTGCCAGCAGCGTAGTTAGCTCCACTGAAGCTTTCTTT.

The chain couples TRBV9 to TRBJ2-3; 11 bases align to TRBD1. J lost 2 bases, V lost 0 bases, and 8 bases had no gene match. Per germline, CDR1 SGDLS and CDR2 YYNGEE. The CDR3 covers 18 residues. CDR3 sequence (DNA): TGTGCCAGCAGCGTAGCTGTAGGGACAGGGGGAAACACAGATACGCAGTATTTT. Encoded protein: CASSVAVGTGGNTDTQYF.

This CDR3 is CASSLSPRGTGELFF. CDR3 DNA: TGTGCCAGCAGCTTGTCTCCCCGCGGAACCGGGGAGCTGTTTTTT. This chain uses TRBV7-2 with TRBJ2-2; D gene uncertain. Trimming shortened V by 3 bases and J by 5 bases, and 13 bases separated the two germline ends. The germline V gene encodes CDR1 SGHTA and CDR2 FQGNSA. This CDR3 is 15 amino acids long.

The chain couples TRBV18 to TRBJ2-7; D gene uncertain. With 3 bases removed from V and 3 bases from J, the gap between germline ends came to 6 bases. The length of the CDR3 is 12 residues. Germline V gene data show CDR1 as KGHSH and CDR2 as LQKENI. CDR3 sequence reads: CASSPADYEQYF. The CDR3 nucleotides read TGTGCCAGCTCACCTGCAGACTACGAGCAGTACTTC.

This chain uses TRBV9 with TRBJ2-5; D perhaps matches TRBD2 (6 bases). V was clipped by 0 bases and J by 1 base, with 13 bases between them. Germline loops: CDR1 SGDLS, CDR2 YYNGEE. This CDR3 is built from 16 residues. The CDR3 DNA follows: TGTGCCAGCAGCGTAGAGACAAGGGGAGGCCAAGAGACCCAGTACTTC. Residues: CASSVETRGGQETQYF.

This rearrangement joins TRBV30 to TRBJ2-3; weak D call: TRBD2 (6 bases). Germline CDR1 is GTSNPN and CDR2 is SVGIG (reference sequence). The CDR3 contains 16 residues. V lost 0 bases and J lost 6, with 19 bases in between. CDR3 DNA: TGTGCCTGGAGTGTCGGGTTAGCGGTTTATCTGGATACGCAGTATTTT. Its protein product is CAWSVGLAVYLDTQYF.

The chain couples TRBV6-2 or TRBV6-3 to TRBJ2-7; 7 nucleotides align to TRBD2. Germline V lookup: CDR1 MNHEY, CDR2 SVGEGT. Germline trimming cut 5 bases from V and 3 bases from J; bases unmatched to any gene: 16. This CDR3 has 17 residues. CDR3 region: CASSIFPKRERIYEQYF. The CDR3 DNA reads as TGTGCCAGCAGTATCTTCCCTAAGCGGGAACGGATCTACGAGCAGTACTTC.

The gene calls are TRBV6-5 and TRBJ2-2; TRBD2 might be the D (6 bases). The V and J ends lost 7 bases and 6 bases respectively, with 18 bases between them. There are 15 residues in the CDR3. Germline values: CDR1 MNHEY, CDR2 SVGAGI. CDR3 coding DNA: TGTGCCAGCATTAGGAGGGGAGGAGGTCCCGGGGAGCTGTTTTTT. Encoded protein: CASIRRGGGPGELFF.

This clone was recorded once. J is TRBJ1-2 and V is TRBV10-3; D is unclear. Germline-derived CDR1 and CDR2 are ENHRY and SYGVKD. The CDR3 is made up of 14 amino acids. V gave up 6 bases and J gave up 4 bases, with 15 bases separating them. The CDR3 sequence: CAIRDFKRIYGYTF. CDR3 DNA: TGTGCCATCAGGGACTTTAAGAGGATCTATGGCTACACCTTC.

This clone turned up a few times. The chain combines TRBV21-1 with TRBJ2-4; TRBD1 was called by the table and not checked on the DNA. TRBV21-1 is a pseudogene. The CDR3 has 18 residues. CDR3: CASSKDDRGREAKNIQYF. The CDR3 nucleotides read TGTGCCAGCAGCAAAGACGACAGGGGACGTGAAGCCAAAAACATTCAGTACTTC.

This clone was seen a single time. The chain combines TRBV3-1 (or the pseudogene TRBV3-2) with TRBJ2-5; the D gene is possibly TRBD2 (5 bases). Trimming took off 4 bases at V and 2 bases at J, with 17 bases between the two ends. Germline values: CDR1 LGHDT, CDR2 YNNKEL (reference sequence). The CDR3 runs 16 residues. CDR3 amino acids: CASSPNYLRRQETQYF. CDR3 nucleotide sequence: TGTGCCAGCAGCCCCAACTATCTCCGGAGGCAAGAGACCCAGTACTTC.

This clone was observed a single time. The V call is TRBV7-9, the J call TRBJ1-3, with a weak D call TRBD1 (6 bases). There are 14 residues in the CDR3. Between the trimmed V and J ends, which lost 3 bases and 3 bases, there was a span of 9 bases. Per the germline V gene, CDR1 is SEHNR and CDR2 is FQNEAQ (reference sequence). The CDR3, as DNA: TGTGCCAGCAGCTTCAACAGGGTTGGAAACACCATATATTTT. Translation: CASSFNRVGNTIYF.

The rearrangement links TRBV6-2 or TRBV6-3 to TRBJ2-5; 10 positions agree with TRBD2. CDR3 length equals 16 residues. With 4 bases clipped from V and 2 bases from J, the junction kept 7 bases outside the gene matches. Germline CDR1 reads MNHEY; CDR2 reads SVGEGT. CDR3 loop: CASSLGLAEYQETQYF. The CDR3 nucleotides are TGTGCCAGCAGTTTAGGACTAGCGGAATATCAAGAGACCCAGTACTTC.

This chain joins TRBV19 and TRBJ1-5; possibly TRBD1 for D (5 bases). Trimming shortened V by 5 bases and J by 6 bases, and 8 bases separated the two germline ends. CDR3 length: 12 amino acids. CDR1 and CDR2 from the germline V gene are LNHDA and SQIVND (reference sequence). The CDR3 DNA is TGTGCCAGTAGTTTCACAGGTCAGCCCCAGCATTTT. It translates to CASSFTGQPQHF.

The rearrangement links TRBV7-2 to TRBJ2-7; a possible D gene is TRBD1 (6 bases). From germline, CDR1 is SGHTA and CDR2 FQGNSA. V shed 1 base and J shed 0 bases, with 22 bases lying between them. The CDR3 spans 19 residues. The CDR3 region has the DNA TGTGCCAGCAGCTTAGGGACAGATGCCCATAGGGGGAACTCCTACGAGCAGTACTTC. This codes for CASSLGTDAHRGNSYEQYF.

The chain recombines TRBV5-1 with TRBJ1-1, with unresolved D. Germline CDR1 is SGHRS and CDR2 is YFSETQ. V was cut by 0 bases and J by 1 base, with 10 bases left in between. This CDR3 contains 15 residues. The CDR3: CASSLAMGQNTEAFF. CDR3 DNA sequence: TGCGCCAGCAGCTTGGCGATGGGCCAGAACACTGAAGCTTTCTTT. The full variable domain, in which reference TRBV5-1 and TRBJ1-1 provide the parts outside the CDR3, is KAGVTQTPRYLIKTRGQQVTLSCSPISGHRSVSWYQQTPGQGLQFLFEYFSETQRNKGNFPGRFSGRQFSNSRSEMNVSTLELGDSALYLCASSLAMGQNTEAFFGQGTRLTVV.